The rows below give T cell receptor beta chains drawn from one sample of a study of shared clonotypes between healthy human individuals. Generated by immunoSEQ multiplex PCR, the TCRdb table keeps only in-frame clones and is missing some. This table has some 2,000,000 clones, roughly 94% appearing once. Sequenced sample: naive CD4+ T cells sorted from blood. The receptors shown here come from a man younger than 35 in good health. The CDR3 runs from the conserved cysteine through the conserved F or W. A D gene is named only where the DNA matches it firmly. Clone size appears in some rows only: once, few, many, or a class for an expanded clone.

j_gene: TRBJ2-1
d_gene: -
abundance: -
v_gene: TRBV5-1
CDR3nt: TGCGCCAGCAGCTTGGCAGCGGGTGTCACCTACAATGAGCAGTTCTTC
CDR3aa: CASSLAAGVTYNEQFF

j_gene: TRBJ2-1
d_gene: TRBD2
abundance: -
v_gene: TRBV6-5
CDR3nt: TGTGCCAGCAGTTCAGGACTAGCGGGAGGTGATGAGCAGTTCTTC
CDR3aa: CASSSGLAGGDEQFF

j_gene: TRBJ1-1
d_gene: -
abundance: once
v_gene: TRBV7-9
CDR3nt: TGTGCCAGCAGCTTAAGGACCCTGAACACTGAAGCTTTCTTT
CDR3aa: CASSLRTLNTEAFF

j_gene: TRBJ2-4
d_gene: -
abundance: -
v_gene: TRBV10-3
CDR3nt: TGTGCCATCAGCAAGGGACCCGTAGAAAACATTCAGTACTTC
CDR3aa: CAISKGPVENIQYF

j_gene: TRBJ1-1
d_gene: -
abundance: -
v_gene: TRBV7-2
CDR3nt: TGTGCCAGCAGCTTAGCCGGGGCAGGGTTTACTGAAGCTTTCTTT
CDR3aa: CASSLAGAGFTEAFF

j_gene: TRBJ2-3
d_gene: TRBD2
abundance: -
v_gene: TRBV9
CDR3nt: TGTGCCAGCAGCGTAGTCAGCGGGGGGGCAAAAGATACGCAGTATTTT
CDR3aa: CASSVVSGGAKDTQYF

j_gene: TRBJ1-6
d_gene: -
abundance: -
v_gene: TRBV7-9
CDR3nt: TGTGCCAGCAGCCTAGTGACGGGACCCCTCCACTTT
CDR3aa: CASSLVTGPLHF

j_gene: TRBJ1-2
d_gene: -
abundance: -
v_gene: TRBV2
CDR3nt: TGTGCCAGCAGAAGGGACTATGGCTACACCTTC
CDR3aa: CASRRDYGYTF

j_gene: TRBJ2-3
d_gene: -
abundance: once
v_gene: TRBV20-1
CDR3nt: TGCAGTGCTAGGGTGGCGGATACGCAGTATTTT
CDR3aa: CSARVADTQYF

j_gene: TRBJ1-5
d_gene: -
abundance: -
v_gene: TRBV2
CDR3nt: TGTGCCAGCACTAAGGACAGTCCCAGCAATCAGCCCCAGCATTTT
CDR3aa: CASTKDSPSNQPQHF

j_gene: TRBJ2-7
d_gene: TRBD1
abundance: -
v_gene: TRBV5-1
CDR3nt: TGCGCCAGCAGACCGACGCCCATAGGACAGGAAGGGAAGCAGTACTTC
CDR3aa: CASRPTPIGQEGKQYF

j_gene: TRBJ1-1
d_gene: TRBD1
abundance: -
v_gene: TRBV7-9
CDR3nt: TGTGCCAGCAGTCCGGGACAGGGGGGATCTGAAGCTTTCTTT
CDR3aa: CASSPGQGGSEAFF

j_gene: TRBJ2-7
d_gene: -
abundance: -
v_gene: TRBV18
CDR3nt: TGTGCCAGCTCACCAGGAGTCTACGAGCAGTACTTC
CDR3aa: CASSPGVYEQYF

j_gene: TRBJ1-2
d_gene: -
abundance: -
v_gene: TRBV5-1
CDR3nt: TGCGCCAGCAGCTTGGCCGGCCAGTCCTTAGGCTACACCTTC
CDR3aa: CASSLAGQSLGYTF

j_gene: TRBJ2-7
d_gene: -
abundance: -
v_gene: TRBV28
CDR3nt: TGTGCCAGCGTAACAGGTTACGAGCAGTACTTC
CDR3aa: CASVTGYEQYF

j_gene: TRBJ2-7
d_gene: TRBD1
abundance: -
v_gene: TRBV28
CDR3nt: TGTGCCGGAGGGACAGGGGATATGTACGAGCAGTACTTC
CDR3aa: CAGGTGDMYEQYF

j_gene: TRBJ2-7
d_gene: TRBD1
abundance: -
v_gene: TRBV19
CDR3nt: TGTGCCAGTAGAGGGACAGCACTATTTGAGCAGTACTTC
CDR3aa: CASRGTALFEQYF

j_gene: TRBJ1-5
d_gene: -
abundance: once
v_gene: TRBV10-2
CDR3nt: TGCGCCAGCGGGTACACCAGGGCCAATCAGCCCCAGCATTTT
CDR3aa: CASGYTRANQPQHF

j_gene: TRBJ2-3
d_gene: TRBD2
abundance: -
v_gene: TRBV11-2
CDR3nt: TGTGCCAGCAGCTTGGGCGGGGGGCCCACAGATACGCAGTATTTT
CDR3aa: CASSLGGGPTDTQYF

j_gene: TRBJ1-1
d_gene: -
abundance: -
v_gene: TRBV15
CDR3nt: TGTGCCACCAGCCTCCGGACCGTAAACACTGAAGCTTTCTTT
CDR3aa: CATSLRTVNTEAFF

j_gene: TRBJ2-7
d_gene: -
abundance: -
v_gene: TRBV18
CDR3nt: TGTGCCAGCTCACCACCGTTTTCACAGGGCTCTTCCTACGAGCAGTACTTC
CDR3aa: CASSPPFSQGSSYEQYF

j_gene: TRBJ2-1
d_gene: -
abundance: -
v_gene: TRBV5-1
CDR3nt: TGCGCCAGCAGCGTAGACGGGAGCAGCTACAATGAGCAGTTCTTC
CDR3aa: CASSVDGSSYNEQFF

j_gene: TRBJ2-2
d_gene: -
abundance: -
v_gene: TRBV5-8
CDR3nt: TGTGCCAGCAGCTTGGGGCAGGGGAACACCGGGGAGCTGTTTTTT
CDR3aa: CASSLGQGNTGELFF

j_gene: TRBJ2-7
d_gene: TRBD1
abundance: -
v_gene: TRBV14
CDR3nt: TGTGCCAGCAGCCCGTACAGGGGTGGGCACGAGCAGTACTTC
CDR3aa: CASSPYRGGHEQYF

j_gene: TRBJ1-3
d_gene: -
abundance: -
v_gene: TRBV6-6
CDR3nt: TGTGCCAGCAGTTACGGGGGCACAGGAAACACCATATATTTT
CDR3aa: CASSYGGTGNTIYF

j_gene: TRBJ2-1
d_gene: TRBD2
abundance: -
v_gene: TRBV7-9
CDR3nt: TGTGCCAGCAGCTTCTCTAGCGGGATTGTCAATGAGCAGTTCTTC
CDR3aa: CASSFSSGIVNEQFF

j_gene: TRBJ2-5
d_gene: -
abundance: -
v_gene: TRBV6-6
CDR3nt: TGTGCCAGCTCCACGGGGGAGACCCAGTACTTC
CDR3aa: CASSTGETQYF

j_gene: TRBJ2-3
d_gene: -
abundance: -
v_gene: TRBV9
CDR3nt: TGTGCCAGCAGCGGCGGAGGTGCAGATACGCAGTATTTT
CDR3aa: CASSGGGADTQYF

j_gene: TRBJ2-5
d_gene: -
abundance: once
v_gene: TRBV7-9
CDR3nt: TGTGCCAGCAGCTTAAAGGGGGAGACCCAGTACTTC
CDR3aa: CASSLKGETQYF

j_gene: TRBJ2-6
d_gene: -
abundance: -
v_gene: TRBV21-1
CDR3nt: TGTGCCAGCAGGATCGGACAGGGATTTTCTGGGGCCAACGTCCTGACTTTC
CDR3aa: CASRIGQGFSGANVLTF

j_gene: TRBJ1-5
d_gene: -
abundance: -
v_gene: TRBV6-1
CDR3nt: TGTGCCAGCAGTGACCCGACAGACTATAGCAATCAGCCCCAGCATTTT
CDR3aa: CASSDPTDYSNQPQHF

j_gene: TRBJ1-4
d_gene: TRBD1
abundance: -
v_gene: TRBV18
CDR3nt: TGTGCCAGCTCGCCGGGACAGACCGAAAAACTGTTTTTT
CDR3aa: CASSPGQTEKLFF

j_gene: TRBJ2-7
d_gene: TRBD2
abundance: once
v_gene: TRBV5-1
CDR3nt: TGCGCCAGCAGCCCGCTTACGGGGGGGCCTATAGACGAGCAGTACTTC
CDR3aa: CASSPLTGGPIDEQYF

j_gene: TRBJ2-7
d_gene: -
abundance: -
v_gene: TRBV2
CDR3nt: TGTGCCAGCAGTGGTTCTAAGCCGTCGGTGCAGTACTTC
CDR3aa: CASSGSKPSVQYF